The 4 T cell receptor beta chains presented below share a single source sample, sequenced in a study of identical twins. TCRdb re-analysed the 5' RACE reads in MiXCR, keeping a single row per CDR3 protein. The profile shows roughly 1,500,000 distinct CDR3 sequences, around 33% of them singletons. Source material: cord blood. The receptors were sampled from a newborn girl in good health.

This clonotype was seen only a few times. The chain employs TRBV27 and TRBJ2-1; 9 bases align to TRBD2. Germline values: CDR1 MNHEY, CDR2 SMNVEV (reference sequence). This CDR3 has 14 amino acids. The CDR3 DNA follows: TGTGCTAGCCTCCGGACTAGCGAGTACAATGAGCAGTTCTTC. Amino acid sequence: CASLRTSEYNEQFF.

In this sample, this clonotype turned up a few times. The chain has TRBV18 and TRBJ1-2; a weak D match, TRBD1 (5 bases). The CDR3 has 15 amino acids. V was shortened by 3 bases and J by 4 bases, with 15 bases between the two germline ends. CDR1 KGHSH and CDR2 LQKENI come from the germline V gene. As DNA, the CDR3 is TGTGCCAGCTCACCGGTTTACCAGGGAAGCTATGGCTACACCTTC. Encoded protein: CASSPVYQGSYGYTF.

About this clonotype: This could be a read error, since a much larger clone is one nucleotide away. The rearrangement joins TRBV7-2 to TRBJ2-7, with D uncertain. The V end was cut by 1 base, the J end by 6 bases, with 16 bases between. CDR1 SGHTA and CDR2 FQGNSA come from the germline V gene. This CDR3 spans 15 amino acids. The CDR3 here is CASSLVHPFGCEQYF. The CDR3 nucleotides read TGTGCCAGCAGCTTAGTCCATCCATTCGGGTGCGAGCAGTACTTC.

The rearrangement uses TRBV5-1 and TRBJ1-1, with D hard to call. CDR1 is SGHRS, CDR2 YFSETQ, per germline. The CDR3 loop spans 12 amino acids. Trimming left V 3 bases short and J 11 bases short, with 14 bases between. The DNA of the CDR3 is TGCGCCAGCAGCTGGAAAGGGATTGAGGCTTTCTTT. Translating gives CASSWKGIEAFF.